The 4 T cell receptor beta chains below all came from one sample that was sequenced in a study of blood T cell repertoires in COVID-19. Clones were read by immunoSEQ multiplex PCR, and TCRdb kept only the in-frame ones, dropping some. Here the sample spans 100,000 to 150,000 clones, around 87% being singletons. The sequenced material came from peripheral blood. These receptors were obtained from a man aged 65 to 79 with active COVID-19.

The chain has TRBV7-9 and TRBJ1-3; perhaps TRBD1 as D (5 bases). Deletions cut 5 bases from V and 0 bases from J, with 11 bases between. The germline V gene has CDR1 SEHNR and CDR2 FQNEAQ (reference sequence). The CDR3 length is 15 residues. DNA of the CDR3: TGTGCCAGCAGCCCCGGGACTTTCTCTGGAAACACCATATATTTT. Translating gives CASSPGTFSGNTIYF.

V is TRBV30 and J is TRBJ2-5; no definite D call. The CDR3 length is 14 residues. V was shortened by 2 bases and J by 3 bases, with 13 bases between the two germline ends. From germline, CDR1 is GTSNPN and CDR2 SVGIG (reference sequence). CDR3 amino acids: CAWSPLGLEETQYF. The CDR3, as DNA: TGTGCCTGGAGTCCTCTCGGGTTGGAAGAGACCCAGTACTTC.

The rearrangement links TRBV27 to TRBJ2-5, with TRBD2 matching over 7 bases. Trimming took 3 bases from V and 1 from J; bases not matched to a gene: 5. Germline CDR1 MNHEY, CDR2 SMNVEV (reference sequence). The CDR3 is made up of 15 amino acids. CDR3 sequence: CASSLGGRAQETQYF. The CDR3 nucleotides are TGTGCCAGCAGTTTGGGGGGGAGGGCCCAAGAGACCCAGTACTTC.

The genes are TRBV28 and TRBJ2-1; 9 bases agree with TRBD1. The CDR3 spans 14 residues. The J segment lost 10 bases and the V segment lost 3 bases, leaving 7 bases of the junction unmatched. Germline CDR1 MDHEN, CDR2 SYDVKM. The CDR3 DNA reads TGTGCCAGCAGTTTCACAGGGGGCAGGAGGGAGCAGTTCTTC. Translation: CASSFTGGRREQFF. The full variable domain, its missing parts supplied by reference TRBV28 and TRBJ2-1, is DVKVTQSSRYLVKRTGEKVFLECVQDMDHENMFWYRQDPGLGLRLIYFSYDVKMKEKGDIPEGYSVSREKKERFSLILESASTNQTSMYLCASSFTGGRREQFFGPGTRLTVL.